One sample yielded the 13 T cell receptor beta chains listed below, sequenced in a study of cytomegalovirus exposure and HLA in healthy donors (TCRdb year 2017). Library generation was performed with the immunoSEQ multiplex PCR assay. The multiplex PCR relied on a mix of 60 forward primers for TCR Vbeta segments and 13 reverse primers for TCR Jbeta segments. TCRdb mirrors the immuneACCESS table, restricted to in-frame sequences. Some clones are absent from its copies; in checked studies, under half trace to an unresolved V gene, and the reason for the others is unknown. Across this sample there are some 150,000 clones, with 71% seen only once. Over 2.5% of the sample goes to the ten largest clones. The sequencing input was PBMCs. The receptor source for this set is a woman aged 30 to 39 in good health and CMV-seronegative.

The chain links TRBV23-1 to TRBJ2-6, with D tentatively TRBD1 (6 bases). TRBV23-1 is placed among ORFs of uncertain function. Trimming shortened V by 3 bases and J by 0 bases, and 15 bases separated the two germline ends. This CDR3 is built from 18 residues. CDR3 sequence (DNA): TGCGCCAGCAGTCAGTCCCGGGACACGAGCTCTGGGGCCAACGTCCTGACTTTC. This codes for CASSQSRDTSSGANVLTF.

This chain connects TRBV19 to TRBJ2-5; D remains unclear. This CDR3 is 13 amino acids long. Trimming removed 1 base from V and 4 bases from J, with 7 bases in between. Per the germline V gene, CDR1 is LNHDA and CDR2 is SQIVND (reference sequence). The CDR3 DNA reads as TGTGCCAGTAGTATAGTGCCGGGAGAGACCCAGTACTTC. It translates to CASSIVPGETQYF.

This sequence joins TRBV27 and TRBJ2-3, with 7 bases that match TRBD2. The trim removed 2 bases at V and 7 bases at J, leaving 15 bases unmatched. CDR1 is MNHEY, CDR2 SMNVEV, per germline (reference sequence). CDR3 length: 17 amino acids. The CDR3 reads CASSLGSLARSLNTQYF. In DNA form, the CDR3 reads TGTGCCAGCAGTTTAGGGTCACTAGCGAGGTCCCTTAATACGCAGTATTTT.

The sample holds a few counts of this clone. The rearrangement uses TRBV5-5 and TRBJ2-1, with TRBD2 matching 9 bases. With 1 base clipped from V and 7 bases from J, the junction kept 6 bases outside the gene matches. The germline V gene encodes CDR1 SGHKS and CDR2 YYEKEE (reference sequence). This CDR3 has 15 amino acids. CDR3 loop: CASSLYASGINEQFF. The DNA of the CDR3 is TGTGCCAGCAGCTTGTACGCTAGCGGGATAAATGAGCAGTTCTTC.

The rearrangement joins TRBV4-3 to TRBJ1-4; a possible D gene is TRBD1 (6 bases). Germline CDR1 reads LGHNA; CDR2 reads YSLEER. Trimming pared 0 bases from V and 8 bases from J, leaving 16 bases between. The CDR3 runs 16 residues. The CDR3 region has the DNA TGCGCCAGCAGCCAAGAAATGCTACAGGGCGGAGAAAAACTGTTTTTT. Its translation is CASSQEMLQGGEKLFF.

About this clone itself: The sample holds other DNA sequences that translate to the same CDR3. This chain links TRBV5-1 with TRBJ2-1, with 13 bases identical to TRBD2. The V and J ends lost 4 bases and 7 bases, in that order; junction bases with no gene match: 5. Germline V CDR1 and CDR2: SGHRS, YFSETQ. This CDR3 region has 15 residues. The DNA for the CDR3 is TGCGCCAGCAGCCTGGGACTAGCGGGGACGAATGAGCAGTTCTTC. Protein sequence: CASSLGLAGTNEQFF.

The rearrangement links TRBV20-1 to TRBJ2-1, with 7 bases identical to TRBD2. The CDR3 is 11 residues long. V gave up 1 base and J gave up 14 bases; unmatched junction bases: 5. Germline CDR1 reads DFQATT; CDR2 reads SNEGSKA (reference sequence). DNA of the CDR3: TGCAGTGCTAGAGCAGCGGGACCAGAGTTCTTC. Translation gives CSARAAGPEFF.

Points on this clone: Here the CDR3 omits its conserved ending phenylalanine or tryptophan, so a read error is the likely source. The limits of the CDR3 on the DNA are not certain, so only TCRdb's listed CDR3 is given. The CDR3 reads CASGEDEALRGIGCS. The chain combines TRBV6-5 with TRBJ2-7; TRBD2, the D gene given by the table, was not confirmed from the DNA. Germline V gene lookup returns CDR1 MNHEY and CDR2 SVGAGI. Both ends counted, the CDR3 spans 15 residues.

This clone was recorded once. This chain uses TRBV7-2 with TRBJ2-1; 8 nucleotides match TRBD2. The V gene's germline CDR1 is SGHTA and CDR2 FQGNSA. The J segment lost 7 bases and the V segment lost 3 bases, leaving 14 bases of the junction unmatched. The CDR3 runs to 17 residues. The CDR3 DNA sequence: TGTGCCAGCAGCTTTCGGGGGGGAGGTCTCGGTTCGAATGAGCAGTTCTTC. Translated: CASSFRGGGLGSNEQFF.

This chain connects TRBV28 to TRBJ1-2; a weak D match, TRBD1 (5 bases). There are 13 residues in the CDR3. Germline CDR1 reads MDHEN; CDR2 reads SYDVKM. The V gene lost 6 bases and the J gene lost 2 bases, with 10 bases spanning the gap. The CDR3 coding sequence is TGTGCCAGCAGGCGGGACGTCAACTATGGCTACACCTTC. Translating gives CASRRDVNYGYTF.

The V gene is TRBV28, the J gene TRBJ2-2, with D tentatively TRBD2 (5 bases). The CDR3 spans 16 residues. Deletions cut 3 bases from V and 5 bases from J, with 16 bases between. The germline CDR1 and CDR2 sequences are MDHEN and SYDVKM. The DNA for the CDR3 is TGTGCCAGCAGTTTTAGTTTGAATAGCGTGACCGGGGAGCTGTTTTTT. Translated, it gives CASSFSLNSVTGELFF.

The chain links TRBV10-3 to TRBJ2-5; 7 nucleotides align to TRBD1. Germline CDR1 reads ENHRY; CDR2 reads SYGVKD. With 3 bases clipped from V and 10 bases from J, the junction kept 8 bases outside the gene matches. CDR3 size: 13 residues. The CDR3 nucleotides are TGTGCCATCAGTGAAGGGACAGTCAGGGACCAGTACTTC. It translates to CAISEGTVRDQYF.

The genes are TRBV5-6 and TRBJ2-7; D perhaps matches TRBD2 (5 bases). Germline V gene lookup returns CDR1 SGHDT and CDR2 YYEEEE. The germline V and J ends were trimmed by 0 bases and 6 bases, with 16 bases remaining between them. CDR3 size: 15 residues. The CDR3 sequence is CASSLARVPASEQYF. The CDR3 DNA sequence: TGTGCCAGCAGCTTGGCGCGGGTCCCCGCTTCCGAGCAGTACTTC.